Below, one T cell receptor (beta chain) is given with its context. The sample is drawn from a study of somatic mutations in cytotoxic T cells in rheumatoid arthritis. Some clones are missing from TCRdb's copy, which holds only in-frame ones; the method was immunoSEQ multiplex PCR. The table has roughly 17,000 clones, 80% seen once. V shed 5 bases, J shed 3 bases, and the junction held 2 bases outside the gene matches. The CDR3 has 14 amino acids. CDR1 is SGHKS and CDR2 is YYEKEE in the germline V gene (reference sequence). Sequenced: CD8+ T cells sorted from blood. This chain links TRBV5-5 with TRBJ1-5; 10 positions agree with TRBD1. This TCR derives from an adult with rheumatoid arthritis. The CDR3 loop is CASRGQGTNQPQHF. In nucleotides, the CDR3 is TGTGCCAGCAGGGGACAGGGGACCAATCAGCCCCAGCATTTT.